Below, 7 T cell receptor beta chains from the same sample are listed, as sequenced in a study of cytomegalovirus exposure and HLA in healthy donors. The PCR used 60 Vbeta and 13 Jbeta primers. Sequencing was performed with immunoSEQ multiplex PCR; in TCRdb, only in-frame clones are kept and a portion is missing. Found here are more than 150,000 clones, more than 80% of them singletons; the top ten hold about 0.64%. The specimen sequenced was PBMCs. The source is a boy younger than 18 in good health and CMV-seronegative.

The chain is built from TRBV11-1 and TRBJ2-7, with 8 nucleotides matching TRBD2. V trimming: 5 bases; J trimming: 3 bases; junction bases outside the gene matches: 3. CDR3 size: 13 residues. The germline CDR1 and CDR2 sequences are SGHAT and FQDESV (reference sequence). CDR3: CASSVGLDYEQYF. CDR3 sequence (DNA): TGTGCCAGCAGCGTGGGACTAGACTACGAGCAGTACTTC.

DNA for the CDR3: TGTGCCAGCAGCCAGGGGGTCATGAACACTGAAGCTTTCTTT. As protein: CASSQGVMNTEAFF. The chain couples TRBV7-8 to TRBJ1-1; 7 positions agree with TRBD1. Germline V gene lookup returns CDR1 SGHVS and CDR2 FQNEAQ. After removal of 5 bases from V and 0 bases from J, the junction contained 3 bases not matched to a gene. This CDR3 comprises 14 residues.

This chain joins TRBV9 and TRBJ1-3; TRBD1 might be the D (6 bases). This CDR3 is built from 17 residues. From germline, CDR1 is SGDLS and CDR2 YYNGEE. V shed 0 bases and J shed 3 bases, with 16 bases lying between them. CDR3 sequence: CASSVEPFTGSGNTIYF. The DNA for the CDR3 is TGTGCCAGCAGCGTAGAGCCGTTTACAGGGAGTGGAAACACCATATATTTT.

V usage is TRBV15 and J usage is TRBJ2-7, with 13 bases identical to TRBD2. This CDR3 spans 15 amino acids. V trimming: 0 bases; J trimming: 7 bases; junction bases outside the gene matches: 3. The germline V gene has CDR1 LNHNV and CDR2 YYDKDF (reference sequence). Here the CDR3 reads CATSRDLGLAGEQYF. In DNA form, the CDR3 reads TGTGCCACCAGCAGAGATTTGGGACTAGCGGGGGAGCAGTACTTC. The full variable domain, its missing parts supplied by reference TRBV15 and TRBJ2-7, is DAMVIQNPRYQVTQFGKPVTLSCSQTLNHNVMYWYQQKSSQAPKLLFHYYDKDFNNEADTPDNFQSRRPNTSFCFLDIRSPGLGDTAMYLCATSRDLGLAGEQYFGPGTRLTVT.

The V call is TRBV29-1, the J call TRBJ2-1; 15 nucleotides line up with TRBD2. Germline V gives CDR1 SQVTM, CDR2 ANQGSEA. V dropped 7 bases and J dropped 8; count of bases not matched to a gene: 9. CDR3 length: 15 residues. CDR3 in DNA: TGCAGCGCCCGACCGGGACTAGCGGGAGGACATGAGCAGTTCTTC. Amino acids: CSARPGLAGGHEQFF.

This clone was recorded once. CDR3 region: CASSESMDLPRNEQYF. Here the CDR3 DNA reads TGCGCCAGCAGTGAGTCGATGGACTTGCCCAGGAACGAGCAGTACTTC. The chain joins TRBV10-1 to TRBJ2-7; tentative D call: TRBD2 (5 bases). The germline gives CDR1 WNHNN, CDR2 SYGVQD (reference sequence). V was shortened by 0 bases and J by 5 bases, with 17 bases between the two germline ends. This CDR3 has 16 residues.

The chain carries TRBV4-1 and TRBJ2-5, with 7 bases that match TRBD1. CDR1 and CDR2 (germline): MGHRA, YSYEKL. V gave up 0 bases and J gave up 4 bases; unmatched junction bases: 5. The CDR3 spans 15 residues. This CDR3 reads CASSQEDRGLETQYF. The CDR3 nucleotides read TGCGCCAGCAGCCAAGAGGATAGGGGGCTAGAGACCCAGTACTTC.